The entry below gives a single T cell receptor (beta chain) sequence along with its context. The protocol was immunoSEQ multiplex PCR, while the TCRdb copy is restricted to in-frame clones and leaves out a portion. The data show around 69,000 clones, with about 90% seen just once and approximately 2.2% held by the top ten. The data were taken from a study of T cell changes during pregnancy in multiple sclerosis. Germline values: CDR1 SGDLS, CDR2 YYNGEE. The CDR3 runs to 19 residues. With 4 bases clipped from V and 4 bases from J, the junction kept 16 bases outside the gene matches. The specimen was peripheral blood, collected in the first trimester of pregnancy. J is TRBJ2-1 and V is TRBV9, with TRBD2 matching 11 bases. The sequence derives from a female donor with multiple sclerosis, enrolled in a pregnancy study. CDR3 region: CASSLPLLAGLADYNEQFF. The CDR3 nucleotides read TGTGCCAGCAGCCTCCCCTTACTGGCGGGACTAGCGGATTACAATGAGCAGTTCTTC. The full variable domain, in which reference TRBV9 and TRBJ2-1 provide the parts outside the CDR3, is DSGVTQTPKHLITATGQRVTLRCSPRSGDLSVYWYQQSLDQGLQFLIQYYNGEERAKGNILERFSAQQFPDLHSELNLSSLELGDSALYFCASSLPLLAGLADYNEQFFGPGTRLTVL.